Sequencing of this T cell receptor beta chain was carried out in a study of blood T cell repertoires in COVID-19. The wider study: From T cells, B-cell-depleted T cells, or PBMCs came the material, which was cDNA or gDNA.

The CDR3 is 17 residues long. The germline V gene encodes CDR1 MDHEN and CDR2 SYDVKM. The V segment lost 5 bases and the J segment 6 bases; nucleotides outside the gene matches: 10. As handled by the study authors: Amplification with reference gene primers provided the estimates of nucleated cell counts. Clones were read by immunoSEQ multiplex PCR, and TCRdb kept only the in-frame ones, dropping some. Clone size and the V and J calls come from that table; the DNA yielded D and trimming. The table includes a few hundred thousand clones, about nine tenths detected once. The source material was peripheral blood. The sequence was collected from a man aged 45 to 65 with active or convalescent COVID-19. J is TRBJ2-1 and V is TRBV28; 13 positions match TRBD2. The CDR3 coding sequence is TGTGCCAGCAGTCACCTGACTAGCGGGAGGACCCGCAATGAGCAGTTCTTC. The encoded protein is CASSHLTSGRTRNEQFF.